This T cell receptor (beta chain) was found in a study of blood T cell repertoires in COVID-19. Study at large: PBMCs, B-cell-depleted T cells, or T cells were the source of the cDNA or gDNA that made up the material.

Original processing methods: Reference gene primer amplification gave nucleated cell count estimates. This table comes from immunoSEQ multiplex PCR, and its TCRdb copy is limited to in-frame clones, with some not included. V and J calls and clone size follow that table, whereas D and trimming were derived from the DNA. In the table there are 70,000 or so clones, 83% of which are singletons. The TCR originated in a woman in her sixties with acute or convalescent COVID-19. The sample taken for sequencing was peripheral blood.

The CDR3 DNA reads TGTGCCAGCAGTGTGACGAACGTAGGGGGGGGCTACGAGCAGTACTTC. Residues: CASSVTNVGGGYEQYF. V and J are TRBV6-1 and TRBJ2-7; D is perhaps TRBD2 (7 bases). CDR3 length equals 16 residues. The V end lost 4 bases, the J end lost 3 bases, and 19 bases lay between the germline ends. Germline CDR1 MNHNS, CDR2 SASEGT.